This T cell receptor beta chain was identified during a study of beta chain features in type 1 diabetes. Expressed TCRB transcripts were sequenced because the isolated RNA had all been reverse transcribed beforehand. Here immunoSEQ multiplex PCR was the method, and the copy in TCRdb shows in-frame clones only, minus some. In the table there are about 230,000 clones, around 10% of which are singletons. The CDR3 length is 16 residues. CDR1 SGHTA and CDR2 FQGTGA come from the germline V gene. Trimming shortened V by 1 base and J by 2 bases, and 14 bases separated the two germline ends. Sequencing was done on a sample of naive CD4+ T cells from blood. This chain uses TRBV7-3 with TRBJ1-1; possibly TRBD1 for D (5 bases). This TCR was sampled from a woman aged 18-29 years in good health. CDR3 in DNA: TGTGCCAGCAGCTTAAGTAGCAGGGCGGGAAACACTGAAGCTTTCTTT. Amino acids: CASSLSSRAGNTEAFF.